This record concerns one T cell receptor (beta chain) sequence. A few counts support this clonotype. The target of this receptor is not known. Nothing much larger sits one base from this clone, and base qualities are not available. The CDR1 and CDR2 encoded by the germline V gene are MNHNS and SASEGT. Its CDR3 holds 13 amino acids, cysteine through phenylalanine. The sequence is cut down to CDR3 DNA, 39 bases in frame from base 1. Deletion took 8 bases off V and 2 bases off J, with a span of 13 bases between the germline ends. The source of the sample is a study of CD8 T cells in ankylosing spondylitis (dated by TCRdb to the late 2010s). For the study in its entirety: The study profiled T cell receptor beta repertoires in healthy donors and ankylosing spondylitis patients to find disease-linked TCR variants. The full study cohort comprised 25 ankylosing spondylitis patients and some 100 healthy donors. Samples of peripheral blood were taken, and for ankylosing spondylitis patients, synovial fluid was collected as well. General study outcomes and caveats: Some motif variants had previously been reported in the synovial fluid and blood of reactive arthritis patients, which suggests shared mechanisms of disease initiation. According to the report, matched synovial fluid samples from ankylosing spondylitis patients were significantly enriched for the disease-linked clones. The disease-linked clones had a CD8+ phenotype and were found at relatively low frequencies in peripheral blood. Blood from ankylosing spondylitis patients appeared to be characterized by a TCR beta motif made up of fewer than ten highly homologous amino acid variants.

TCRdb names Illumina HiSeq 2500 as the instrument used. Quantitative 5'-RACE with molecular barcodes was the method used to prepare the TCR beta libraries. Under the source paper's analysis protocol: To identify disease-linked TCR variants, a new computational method was used, one built on a probabilistic model of VDJ rearrangement. The public reads were reprocessed in TCRdb via fastp at Q25 and MiXCR, keeping in-frame beta chains. Every distinct CDR3 protein forms one entry, paired with its most common genes and DNA. TCRdb assigned the V and J calls; the authors' analysis was not used. The sample table contains 350,000 to 400,000 distinct CDR3 sequences; only one count was recorded for approximately 20% of them. 13% of the sample is held by the ten biggest clonotypes.

Sequencing used blood, either unsorted or a sorted T cell fraction (not recorded which). This receptor was identified in a male donor with ankylosing spondylitis or in good health (not recorded which). The V and J genes are TRBV6-1 and TRBJ2-7; matching of 5 bases hints at TRBD1 as the D gene. For the CDR3, the sequence is CASGWGRAYEQYF. The nucleotide sequence reads as follows: TGTGCCAGCGGGTGGGGCAGGGCCTACGAGCAGTACTTC.